This TCR beta chain was sequenced for a study of cytotoxic CD8 clonotypes in ibrutinib-treated CLL. Repertoires were generated with immunoSEQ multiplex PCR, while TCRdb's copy carries only in-frame clones and drops some. The sample lists about 160,000 clones, roughly 88% occurring once. The CDR3 length is 20 residues. The J segment lost 1 base and the V segment lost 4 bases, leaving 19 bases of the junction unmatched. Germline assignment: CDR1 SNHLY and CDR2 FYNNEI. Study conclusions and caveats: Public clonotypes occurred uncommonly; on treatment, they contracted or remained stable.

A word on this clone: Its antigen is undetermined.

This clonotype was sampled from a human donor with chronic lymphocytic leukemia. Source: PBMCs, taken at disease progression, from a patient treated with ibrutinib. The chain uses TRBV2 and TRBJ2-3; 8 positions match TRBD2. CDR3: CASSGVPGLGTRPGTDTQYF. The CDR3 DNA reads as TGTGCCAGCAGTGGAGTCCCGGGACTAGGCACTCGACCTGGCACAGATACGCAGTATTTT.